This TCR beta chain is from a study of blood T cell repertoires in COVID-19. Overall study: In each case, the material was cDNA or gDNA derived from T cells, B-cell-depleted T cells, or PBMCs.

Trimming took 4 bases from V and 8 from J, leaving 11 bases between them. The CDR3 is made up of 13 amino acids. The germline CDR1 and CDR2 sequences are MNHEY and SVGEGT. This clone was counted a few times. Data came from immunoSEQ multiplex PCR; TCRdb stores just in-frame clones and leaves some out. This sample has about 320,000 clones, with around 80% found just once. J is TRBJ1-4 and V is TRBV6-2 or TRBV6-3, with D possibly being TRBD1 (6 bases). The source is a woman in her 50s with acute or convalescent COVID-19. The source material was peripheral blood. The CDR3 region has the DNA TGTGCCAGCAGTTGGGGGCGGAGGGAAAAACTGTTTTTT. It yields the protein CASSWGRREKLFF.